One and the same sample provided the 32 T cell receptor beta chains below, sequenced in a study of blood T cell repertoires in COVID-19. Clones were sequenced by immunoSEQ multiplex PCR, and TCRdb holds only the in-frame ones, with some missing. Of over 100,000 clones listed, roughly 80% were seen once; the top ten hold more than 3%. The specimen sequenced was peripheral blood. The receptors come from a woman older than 75 with active or convalescent COVID-19.

CDR3 residues: CASSLVSGGAGETQYF. CDR3 nucleotides: TGTGCCAGCAGCTTAGTTAGCGGGGGGGCCGGGGAGACCCAGTACTTC. The rearrangement uses TRBV5-4 and TRBJ2-5; 11 bases match TRBD2. Trimming took 2 bases from V and 5 from J; bases not matched to a gene: 8. From germline, CDR1 is SGHNT and CDR2 YYREEE (reference sequence). The CDR3 is 16 residues long.

The chain has TRBV2 and TRBJ1-2; D is perhaps TRBD1 (6 bases). V was clipped by 2 bases and J by 2 bases, with 9 bases between them. This CDR3 is 14 amino acids long. From germline, CDR1 is SNHLY and CDR2 FYNNEI. The CDR3: CASSELGANYGYTF. The CDR3, as DNA: TGTGCCAGCAGTGAACTGGGGGCGAACTATGGCTACACCTTC.

V and J are TRBV27 and TRBJ1-4; unclear D gene. The length of the CDR3 is 13 residues. V dropped 6 bases and J dropped 0 bases, with 5 bases sitting between them. Germline V lookup: CDR1 MNHEY, CDR2 SMNVEV (reference sequence). The chain's CDR3 is CASRRATNEKLFF. The CDR3 DNA reads TGTGCCAGCAGGAGGGCAACTAATGAAAAACTGTTTTTT.

This clone was recorded only once. The chain links TRBV30 to TRBJ2-2; 8 positions agree with TRBD2. The length of the CDR3 is 15 residues. Trimming cost V 2 bases and J 1 base; bases outside gene matches: 3. Per the germline V gene, CDR1 is GTSNPN and CDR2 is SVGIG (reference sequence). The CDR3 bases are TGTGCCTGGAGTCCCAGCGGGGGGAACACCGGGGAGCTGTTTTTT. This gives the protein CAWSPSGGNTGELFF.

The chain couples TRBV28 to TRBJ1-5, with 8 bases fitting TRBD1. V was clipped by 4 bases and J by 6 bases; unmatched bases: 8. From germline, CDR1 is MDHEN and CDR2 SYDVKM. There are 15 residues in the CDR3. The CDR3 loop reads CASSSGQAWSQPQHF. Here the CDR3 DNA reads TGTGCCAGCAGTTCGGGACAGGCATGGAGTCAGCCCCAGCATTTT.

The chain recombines TRBV24-1 with TRBJ2-5; possibly TRBD1 for D (5 bases). CDR3 length equals 16 residues. The germline V and J ends were trimmed by 7 bases and 5 bases, with 22 bases remaining between them. CDR1 KGHDR and CDR2 SFDVKD come from the germline V gene. CDR3 DNA sequence: TGTGCCACCAGCCCCGATTATTCCAGGGATGGTGAGACCCAGTACTTC. Translation gives CATSPDYSRDGETQYF.

The chain recombines TRBV5-6 with TRBJ2-5; D remains unclear. The CDR3 runs to 16 residues. V was cut by 0 bases and J by 1 base, with 13 bases left in between. CDR1 is SGHDT, CDR2 YYEEEE, per germline. The CDR3 DNA reads as TGTGCCAGCAGCTTGGAAGTTGGCTACAGCCAAGAGACCCAGTACTTC. This codes for CASSLEVGYSQETQYF.

This sequence joins TRBV28 and TRBJ1-5, with 7 bases matching TRBD1. Germline V gene data show CDR1 as MDHEN and CDR2 as SYDVKM. This CDR3 has 15 residues. J was trimmed by 7 bases and V by 6 bases; bases with no gene match: 12. The CDR3 protein is CASRPSGGGGQPQHF. DNA of the CDR3: TGTGCCAGCAGGCCCTCGGGAGGGGGCGGGCAGCCCCAGCATTTT.

This clone was seen a few times. The V call is TRBV4-2, the J call TRBJ2-7, with TRBD1 matching 9 bases. V trimming: 0 bases; J trimming: 4 bases; junction bases outside the gene matches: 7. The CDR3 runs to 16 residues. CDR1 LGHNA and CDR2 YNFKEQ come from the germline V gene. The CDR3 nucleotides are TGTGCCAGCAGCCAAGACTGGGACAGGGCGTCGTACGAGCAGTACTTC. Protein sequence: CASSQDWDRASYEQYF.

The chain has TRBV4-3 and TRBJ1-1; D is uncertain. This CDR3 contains 15 residues. V was trimmed by 1 base and J by 0 bases, leaving 9 bases between them. CDR1 and CDR2 (germline): LGHNA, YSLEER. For the CDR3, the DNA is TGCGCCAGCAGCCAAGTAGGAGCCATGAACACTGAAGCTTTCTTT. Protein product: CASSQVGAMNTEAFF.

The chain combines TRBV9 with TRBJ2-5; 12 nucleotides match TRBD2. The CDR3 length is 17 residues. The junction had 11 bases not matched to a gene; V was cut back by 4 bases and J by 4 bases. In germline, CDR1 is SGDLS, CDR2 YYNGEE. The CDR3 DNA follows: TGTGCCAGCAGCCCGTCTAGCGGGAGGGCCAGGGGAGAGACCCAGTACTTC. It specifies CASSPSSGRARGETQYF. Variable domain in full (rest from reference TRBV9 and TRBJ2-5): DSGVTQTPKHLITATGQRVTLRCSPRSGDLSVYWYQQSLDQGLQFLIQYYNGEERAKGNILERFSAQQFPDLHSELNLSSLELGDSALYFCASSPSSGRARGETQYFGPGTRLLVL.

In its sample, this clone was seen a few times. The gene calls are TRBV6-2 or TRBV6-3 and TRBJ1-2; 11 nucleotides line up with TRBD1. J gave up 7 bases and V 2 bases, and 12 bases lay outside the gene matches. From germline, CDR1 is MNHEY and CDR2 SVGEGT. This CDR3 region has 17 residues. For the CDR3, the DNA is TGTGCCAGCAGTTACGGTCTTGGACAGGGGGCTTTTGGTGGCTACACCTTC. It yields the protein CASSYGLGQGAFGGYTF.

The chain uses TRBV2 and TRBJ1-2, with no clear D. Looked up from germline, CDR1 is SNHLY and CDR2 is FYNNEI. Trimming removed 7 bases at V and 4 bases at J, with 10 bases between. The CDR3 is 12 amino acids. The CDR3 nucleotides are TGTGCCAGCAAGGGAAGCGGCTATGGCTACACCTTC. It codes for CASKGSGYGYTF. Full variable domain (outside the CDR3, taken from reference TRBV2 and TRBJ1-2): EPEVTQTPSHQVTQMGQEVILRCVPISNHLYFYWYRQILGQKVEFLVSFYNNEISEKSEIFDDQFSVERPDGSNFTLKIRSTKLEDSAMYFCASKGSGYGYTFGSGTRLTVV.

The rearrangement joins TRBV24-1 to TRBJ1-1; 9 positions match TRBD1. The CDR3 loop spans 16 amino acids. V dropped 2 bases and J dropped 4; count of bases not matched to a gene: 7. The germline V gene encodes CDR1 KGHDR and CDR2 SFDVKD. The CDR3 DNA follows: TGTGCCACCAGTGATTCGGGGACAGGGAAGGCCACTGAAGCTTTCTTT. Residues: CATSDSGTGKATEAFF.

CDR3 loop: CASSLFSNYEQYF. The CDR3 DNA reads TGTGCCAGCAGCTTATTCTCTAACTACGAGCAGTACTTC. The chain recombines TRBV11-3 with TRBJ2-7; D is uncertain. The length of the CDR3 is 13 residues. The V gene lost 2 bases and the J gene lost 3 bases, with 8 bases spanning the gap. Germline values: CDR1 SGHNT, CDR2 YENEEA.

V and J are TRBV11-2 and TRBJ2-7; D might be TRBD2 (6 bases). CDR1 and CDR2 from the germline V gene are SGHAT and FQNNGV. V lost 2 bases and J lost 2, with 13 bases in between. CDR3 length equals 15 residues. CDR3 DNA sequence: TGTGCCAGCAGCTTATCCCCTGGAGGGGCCTACGAGCAGTACTTC. Translated, it gives CASSLSPGGAYEQYF. The complete variable domain, with remaining parts taken from reference TRBV11-2 and TRBJ2-7, reads EAGVAQSPRYKIIEKRQSVAFWCNPISGHATLYWYQQILGQGPKLLIQFQNNGVVDDSQLPKDRFSAERLKGVDSTLKIQPAKLEDSAVYLCASSLSPGGAYEQYFGPGTRLTVT.

Remarks on this clone: This sample includes further DNA sequences coding for the same CDR3. The genes are TRBV4-1 and TRBJ1-5; D is uncertain. V was trimmed by 1 base and J by 7 bases, leaving 23 bases between them. The germline CDR1 and CDR2 sequences are MGHRA and YSYEKL. This CDR3 is 18 amino acids long. CDR3 residues: CASSQVGRRAEGRQPQHF. CDR3 DNA sequence: TGCGCCAGCAGCCAAGTTGGGCGTCGGGCCGAGGGCCGACAGCCCCAGCATTTT.

The CDR3 loop reads CASSQQVSNSPLHF. The CDR3 DNA sequence: TGTGCCAGCAGCCAACAGGTTTCCAATTCACCCCTCCACTTT. V usage is TRBV4-2 and J usage is TRBJ1-6; the D is unclear. The V gene lost 2 bases and the J gene lost 7 bases, with 9 bases spanning the gap. Germline V CDR1 and CDR2: LGHNA, YNFKEQ. The CDR3 totals 14 residues.

This chain connects TRBV25-1 to TRBJ2-7, with a weak D call TRBD1 (5 bases). The length of the CDR3 is 12 residues. V lost 3 bases, J lost 2 bases, and 5 bases lay in between. Germline loops: CDR1 MGHDK, CDR2 SYGVNS. The CDR3 loop reads CASSETAYEQYF. CDR3 DNA: TGTGCCAGCAGTGAGACAGCCTACGAGCAGTACTTC.

The chain recombines TRBV28 with TRBJ2-2; 8 nucleotides match TRBD2. CDR1 and CDR2 from the germline V gene are MDHEN and SYDVKM. Trimming cost V 11 bases and J 3 bases; bases outside gene matches: 2. This CDR3 region has 12 residues. The CDR3 is CAAGGDTGELFF. The CDR3 DNA sequence: TGTGCCGCGGGGGGCGACACCGGGGAGCTGTTTTTT.

V and J are TRBV5-1 and TRBJ1-3, with D hard to call. The CDR3 totals 15 residues. V lost 3 bases, J lost 0 bases, and 10 bases lay in between. The germline CDR1 and CDR2 sequences are SGHRS and YFSETQ. The CDR3 reads CASSSAPSSGNTIYF. In nucleotides, the CDR3 is TGCGCCAGCAGCTCTGCCCCGAGCTCTGGAAACACCATATATTTT. The variable domain in full, completed from reference TRBV5-1 and TRBJ1-3, reads KAGVTQTPRYLIKTRGQQVTLSCSPISGHRSVSWYQQTPGQGLQFLFEYFSETQRNKGNFPGRFSGRQFSNSRSEMNVSTLELGDSALYLCASSSAPSSGNTIYFGEGSWLTVV.

V and J are TRBV7-2 and TRBJ2-7, with TRBD2 matching 8 bases. Unmatched junction bases numbered 8, after V lost 3 bases and J lost 4 bases. Germline V gene sequence: CDR1 SGHTA, CDR2 FQGNSA. The CDR3 extends over 15 amino acids. CDR3 amino acids: CASSFPGRAGYEQYF. The CDR3 DNA reads TGTGCCAGCAGCTTTCCCGGGAGGGCCGGATACGAGCAGTACTTC.

CDR3 sequence reads: CASSLVSTEAFF. Written as DNA, the CDR3 is TGTGCCAGCAGCCTGGTGAGCACTGAAGCTTTCTTT. The chain links TRBV28 to TRBJ1-1, with D unclear. The CDR3 loop spans 12 amino acids. The V gene lost 6 bases and the J gene lost 4 bases, with 9 bases spanning the gap. Looked up from germline, CDR1 is MDHEN and CDR2 is SYDVKM. The full variable domain, its missing parts supplied by reference TRBV28 and TRBJ1-1, is DVKVTQSSRYLVKRTGEKVFLECVQDMDHENMFWYRQDPGLGLRLIYFSYDVKMKEKGDIPEGYSVSREKKERFSLILESASTNQTSMYLCASSLVSTEAFFGQGTRLTVV.

This chain uses TRBV4-1 with TRBJ1-1; 11 bases match TRBD1. There are 16 residues in the CDR3. From germline, CDR1 is MGHRA and CDR2 YSYEKL. V lost 6 bases, J lost 6 bases, and 12 bases stayed unmatched. The CDR3 spells CASSPGQGAGWAEAFF. Written as DNA, the CDR3 is TGCGCCAGCAGTCCAGGACAGGGGGCAGGGTGGGCTGAAGCTTTCTTT.

V usage is TRBV28 and J usage is TRBJ1-2; 11 positions match TRBD1. Looked up from germline, CDR1 is MDHEN and CDR2 is SYDVKM. V dropped 6 bases and J dropped 8; count of bases not matched to a gene: 11. The CDR3 length is 15 residues. The DNA of the CDR3 is TGTGCCAGCAGGTCCTTCGGGACAGGGGGACCAGGCTACACCTTC. It yields the protein CASRSFGTGGPGYTF.

This chain connects TRBV28 to TRBJ2-2; 8 positions agree with TRBD1. The V gene end was trimmed by 2 bases and the J gene end by 6 bases; junction bases not matched to a gene: 11. The CDR3 has 17 amino acids. Germline V lookup: CDR1 MDHEN, CDR2 SYDVKM. The CDR3 is CASSLIGEVQGAGELFF. The CDR3 coding sequence is TGTGCCAGCAGTTTAATTGGCGAAGTACAGGGGGCCGGGGAGCTGTTTTTT.

V and J are TRBV4-1 and TRBJ1-4; 10 nucleotides agree with TRBD1. Germline V gene data show CDR1 as MGHRA and CDR2 as YSYEKL. This CDR3 is 16 amino acids long. V shed 7 bases, J shed 8 bases, and the junction held 13 bases outside the gene matches. The CDR3 here is CASNHPPDRGREKLFF. CDR3 bases: TGCGCCAGCAACCATCCCCCGGACAGGGGGAGAGAAAAACTGTTTTTT.

The chain uses TRBV9 and TRBJ2-1, with TRBD2 matching 7 bases. CDR1 SGDLS and CDR2 YYNGEE come from the germline V gene. The CDR3 length is 15 residues. The J segment lost 2 bases and the V segment lost 0 bases, leaving 2 bases of the junction unmatched. CDR3 in DNA: TGTGCCAGCAGCGTAGCGGGAGGTACCTACAATGAGCAGTTCTTC. Its translation: CASSVAGGTYNEQFF.

The chain employs TRBV19 and TRBJ1-1; 9 positions agree with TRBD1. CDR1 and CDR2 from the germline V gene are LNHDA and SQIVND (reference sequence). V gave up 10 bases and J gave up 5 bases; unmatched junction bases: 17. CDR3 length: 16 amino acids. In nucleotides, the CDR3 is TGTGCCATATGCTTGGACAGGGGCCTTTGGCGGACTGAAGCTTTCTTT. This gives the protein CAICLDRGLWRTEAFF.

The CDR3 DNA sequence: TGTGCCAGCTCACCAGAGGACTATGGCTACACCTTC. Its translation is CASSPEDYGYTF. The V call is TRBV18, the J call TRBJ1-2; D unclear. With 2 bases removed from V and 3 bases from J, the gap between germline ends came to 4 bases. Germline V gene sequence: CDR1 KGHSH, CDR2 LQKENI. The CDR3 has 12 residues.

The table lists this clone with a count of one. The chain carries TRBV12-1 and TRBJ2-7; the table gives TRBD2 as D, unverified against the DNA. TRBV12-1 is noted as a pseudogene. The CDR3 sequence is 16 residues long. In DNA form, the CDR3 reads TGTGCCAGCAGCTTCTTCTCGCGGGAGGGCCACCACGAGCAGTACTTC. It yields the protein CASSFFSREGHHEQYF.

The genes are TRBV28 and TRBJ1-5; tentatively, D is TRBD1 (5 bases). V lost 2 bases and J 0 bases, leaving 17 bases between the germline ends. CDR3 length: 18 amino acids. The germline V gene encodes CDR1 MDHEN and CDR2 SYDVKM. The CDR3 here is CASSLGGDARYSNQPQHF. The CDR3 nucleotides read TGTGCCAGCAGTTTAGGGGGGGACGCGCGGTATAGCAATCAGCCCCAGCATTTT.